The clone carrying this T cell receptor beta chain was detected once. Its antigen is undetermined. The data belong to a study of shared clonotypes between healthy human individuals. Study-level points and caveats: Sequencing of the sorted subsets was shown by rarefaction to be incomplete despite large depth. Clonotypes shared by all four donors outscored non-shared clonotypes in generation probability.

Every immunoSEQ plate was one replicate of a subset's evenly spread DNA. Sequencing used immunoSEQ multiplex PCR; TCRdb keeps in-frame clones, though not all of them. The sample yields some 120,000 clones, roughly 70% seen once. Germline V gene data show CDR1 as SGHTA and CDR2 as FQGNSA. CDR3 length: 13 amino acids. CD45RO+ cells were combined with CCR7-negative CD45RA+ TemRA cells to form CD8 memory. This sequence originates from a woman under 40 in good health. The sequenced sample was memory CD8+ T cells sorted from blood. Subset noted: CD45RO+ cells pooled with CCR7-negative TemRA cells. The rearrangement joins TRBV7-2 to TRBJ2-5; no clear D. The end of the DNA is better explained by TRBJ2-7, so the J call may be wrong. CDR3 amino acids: CASTPPTEYEQYF. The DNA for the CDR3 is TGTGCCAGCACCCCGCCGACTGAGTACGAGCAGTACTTC.